This record looks at one TCR beta chain sequence and its context. Its antigen is unidentified. CDR1 and CDR2 from the germline V gene are LGHNA and YNFKEQ. V lost 6 bases and J 2 bases, leaving 14 bases between the germline ends. The CDR3 runs to 15 residues. The data were obtained in a study of T cell responses to AZD1222 COVID-19 vaccine. Only in-frame clones appear in the TCRdb table, and some are missing; sequencing was by immunoSEQ multiplex PCR. The table lists 130,000 or so clones, 80% to 90% of them singletons. Findings and limits, study-wide: Baseline seropositivity characterized only a handful of AZD1222 recipients. The span of vaccine-associated CD4 TCRs extended across spike, with dominance at 160-218 and 743-854. Two doses of AZD1222 preceded a rise in Spike-specific TCR breadth and depth.

The source is an adult who received the AZD1222 COVID-19 vaccine. This sequence joins TRBV4-2 and TRBJ1-5; D ambiguous. The material sequenced was peripheral blood, taken 28 days after the second AZD1222 dose. The CDR3 sequence is CASSPGAVGNQPQHF. In DNA, the CDR3 is TGTGCCAGCAGTCCCGGCGCAGTCGGCAATCAGCCCCAGCATTTT.